This T cell receptor (beta chain) was found in a study of cytomegalovirus exposure and HLA in healthy donors (dated by TCRdb to about 2017). In terms of the full investigation: An earlier analysis of several hundred of the donors reported approximately 280 Gb of sequence data and about 120 million unique TCR beta sequences obtained from 150 million to 200 million T cells. The study was designed to test whether signatures of past pathogen exposure could be identified by cataloging public T cell receptors. Of the 300 to 450 genotyped donors, 65% to 90% fell in the genetic ancestry cluster associated with self-reported Caucasian donors. A separate validation cohort of about 110 different subjects was used in addition to the approximately 640-subject first cohort. Roughly 5 DR-DQ haplotypes were handled as single units for association and clustering because linkage in the cohort was strong. Donor age, sex, ethnicity and CMV serostatus were compiled alongside the repertoire data. An earlier analysis of 500 to 650 of the donors applied high-throughput TCR beta sequencing to assess whether each TCR beta V gene segment acted as functional or pseudogenic. Genome-wide SNP genotypes for about 55% of the roughly 670 donors were used in a later genetic analysis, which treated that subset as a discovery cohort. Around 320 gigabases of sequencing data and approximately 93 million unique TCR sequences were included in an early release covering about 700 HLA-typed donors. The later analysis used no new phenotypic data to find candidate immune exposures, relying instead on TCR beta sequences and their occurrence across donors. The number of donors typed differed by locus, with about 629-630 for A, B, C, DRB1 and DQB1, roughly 520 for DQA1, about 610 for DPA1, and around 460 for DPB1. Both class I and class II loci were covered by HLA typing, at four-digit resolution. In a later analysis, previously published TCR beta repertoires from several hundred donors were re-analyzed and high-resolution HLA genotyping was added so that TCR occurrence patterns could be studied. Among almost 400 genotyped donors of the cohort, an average of around 240,000 unique TCR beta nucleotide sequences were sequenced per donor, around 20% of them non-productive. All discovery cohort repertoires had been generated on a single sequencing platform. The study profiled the T cell repertoires of under 700 subjects by immunosequencing and related them to cytomegalovirus serostatus. To predict cytomegalovirus infection status, the study combined high-throughput TCR immunosequencing, statistical association of individual TCRs with disease status, and machine learning.

On the study overall, not on this receptor specifically: A further reported finding was that TCR beta sequences accurately predicted the HLA-A and HLA-B alleles for most subjects in the first cohort. Because HLA typing was unavailable for some donors at each locus, only the typed subset was used in association tests. An earlier analysis of around 540 of the donors showed that most TCR beta V segments appeared in productive rearrangements either about 87% or about 30% of the time, which broadly matched IMGT annotations. Compared with equally common non-associated chains, HLA-associated TCR beta chains in a later analysis were more clonally expanded and had lower generation probabilities. At a false discovery rate of 0.05, a later analysis linked roughly 17,000 TCR beta sequences to specific HLA alleles. The only immune exposure information available for the cohort was CMV serostatus. The study listed 164 TCR beta chains as associated with cytomegalovirus. According to the authors, the approach could potentially be generalized to other disease states and immunological phenotypes. According to a later analysis, TCR association rates differed among HLA loci, with DRB1 alleles showing the most associated TCRs and HLA-C alleles showing the fewest. An association between a missense DCLRE1C variant and V-gene and J-gene trimming of TCR beta chains was found in a later genetic analysis and replicated in an independent cohort. A group of highly shared sequence variants was considered likely to be a technical artifact of the sequencing pipeline. Linkage disequilibrium might explain the correlated functional status among segregating V segments, but an unknown experimental factor could not be ruled out. Across donors, most TCR sequences were observed very rarely, whereas some public TCRs were present in many individuals. Presence/absence analyses assumed roughly uniform sequencing depth across donors, an assumption that may not hold. Only TCR beta chains were sequenced in this cohort, and the absence of alpha or paired-chain data limited detectable features. Strong co-occurrence of HLA alleles, especially DR and DQ, made assigning TCR associations to individual alleles difficult. Most CMV-associated TCR beta chains appeared to be HLA-restricted in a later analysis, and the HLA associations seemed to be driven largely by CMV exposure. A later analysis reported that several top co-occurrence clusters appeared linked to parvovirus B19, influenza, CMV and Epstein-Barr virus. Compared with the approximately 670-donor mean, donors in an Asian-associated ancestry cluster had fewer N-insertions in productive TCRs, according to a later genetic analysis. Because counts were too low, roughly 18 rarely observed V segments, including chromosome 9 orphons, were left out of the earlier analysis of a few hundred of the donors. The classifier was reported to diagnose cytomegalovirus status with high specificity and sensitivity in both the original and validation cohorts. In vitro tests confirmed that a few of the cytomegalovirus-associated TCR beta chains recognize cytomegalovirus antigens.

About this clone itself: What this receptor recognizes is not known. Per-nucleotide qualities are absent, and no much larger clonotype sits a single base away.

In total, 666 healthy bone marrow donors made up the cohort. Cohort members were all nominally healthy when sampled, although unrecorded immune exposures were likely present. The donor tested CMV seronegative, placing the donor among the roughly 340 seronegative members of the cohort. A peripheral blood sample was provided by each donor, and peripheral blood mononuclear cells were used for TCR beta sequencing. The Qiagen DNeasy Blood Extraction Kit was used to extract genomic DNA from the blood cell samples. The library was made by the immunoSEQ multiplex PCR assay. A mixture of 60 forward primers for TCR Vbeta segments and 13 reverse primers for TCR Jbeta segments was used in the multiplex PCR. A multiplex PCR assay on genomic DNA amplified the CDR3 region of rearranged TCR beta genes. The amplified TCR beta libraries were sequenced on the Illumina HiSeq System as 87-base-pair reads. Per the source publication's procedure: Across the 600 to 700 repertoires, a later analysis counted approximately 75 million unique TCR beta chains, approximately 12 million of which were shared by at least two donors. To remove PCR and sequencing errors, raw reads were error-corrected and collapsed into unique sequences using a nearest-neighbor algorithm that merged closely related sequences. Alignment of CDR3 sequences to IMGT reference sequences was used to assign V, D and J gene segments. Each retained sequence needed at least a six-nucleotide match to both a V gene segment and a J gene segment. Rearrangements were classified as productive when the CDR3 lacked stop codons and remained in frame with V and J, and all other rearrangements were classified as non-productive. Following IMGT convention, CDR3 was defined as the stretch from the second conserved V-encoded cysteine to the conserved J-encoded phenylalanine. The earlier analysis of 500 to 650 of the donors excluded any sequence lacking an unambiguous match to a single V gene segment. An earlier analysis of 587 of the donors classified V segments as functional when productive rearrangements were above 56.7% and as segregating when the standard deviation between donors was above 5%. A statistical classification framework was built for diagnosing cytomegalovirus status from the catalog of TCR beta chain sequences. In a later analysis, V and J genes were assigned by comparing TCR nucleotide sequences against IMGT/GENE-DB human TR gene sequences. The TCRdist pipeline was used in a later analysis to assign CDR3 sequences and most-parsimonious VDJ recombination scenarios. In a later analysis, every TCR beta chain was defined by the combination of its CDR3 amino acid sequence and its V-gene family, and reads without a unique V-gene family were dropped. To address suspected cross-contamination and a sequencing artifact, a later analysis removed approximately 600 highly shared, low-generation-probability nucleotide sequences. In a later analysis, a clonal expansion index for each public chain was calculated from normalized within-repertoire ranks of inferred template counts. In a later analysis, generation probabilities were computed with a VDJ recombination model fitted to out-of-frame rearrangements, and the resulting probabilities were checked against IGoR. A later analysis scored TCR-TCR, TCR-HLA and TCR-CMV co-occurrence with hypergeometric tests, applying a repertoire-size bias correction to TCR pairs. In a later analysis, false discovery rates were estimated by permuting HLA or CMV assignments 20 times. In a later analysis, co-occurring TCRs were grouped with DBSCAN, and TCRdist sequence similarity was added when clustering was performed within HLA-allele-positive subsets. Repertoires with fewer than 30,000 or more than 120,000 public chains were left out of co-occurrence clustering, as were a handful of repertoires with anomalous nucleotide sharing. TCRdb mirrors the immuneACCESS table, restricted to in-frame sequences. Some clones are absent from its copies; in checked studies, under half trace to an unresolved V gene, and the reason for the others is unknown. The V and J calls and clone size come from that table; D and trimming were worked out from the DNA. Present in this sample are 80,000 or so clones, around 84% of which were seen just once. Around 4.3% of the sample rests with the top ten.

Source material: PBMCs. The origin of this receptor is a man between 35 and 55 years old in good health and CMV-seronegative.

The DNA sequence is given as TGTGCCAGTAGTATGGGGGGGGGCGCTTTCTCTGGGGCCAACGTCCTGACTTTC. It is translated as CASSMGGGAFSGANVLTF. This receptor chain uses TRBV19 and TRBJ2-6; TRBD2 is a weak D gene call, 7 bases matching. CDR1 and CDR2 were assigned from the germline V gene (reference sequence) as LNHDA and SQIVND. The CDR3 holds 18 amino acids from the cysteine to the phenylalanine. The sequence is cut down to CDR3 DNA, 54 bases in frame from base 1. V lost 3 bases and J lost 0 bases; the stretch between them is 15 bases long.